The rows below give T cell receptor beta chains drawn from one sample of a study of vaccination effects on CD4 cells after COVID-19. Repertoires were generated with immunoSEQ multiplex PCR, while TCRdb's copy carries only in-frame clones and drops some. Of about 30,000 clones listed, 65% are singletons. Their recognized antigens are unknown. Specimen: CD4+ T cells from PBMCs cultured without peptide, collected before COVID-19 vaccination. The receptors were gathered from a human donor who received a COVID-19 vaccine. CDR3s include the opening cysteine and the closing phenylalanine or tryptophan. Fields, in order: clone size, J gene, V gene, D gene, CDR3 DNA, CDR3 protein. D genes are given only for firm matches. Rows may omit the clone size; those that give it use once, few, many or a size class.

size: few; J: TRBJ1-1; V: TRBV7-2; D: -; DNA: TGTGCCAGCAGCTTTGACAGACAAAACACTGAAGCTTTCTTT; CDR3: CASSFDRQNTEAFF
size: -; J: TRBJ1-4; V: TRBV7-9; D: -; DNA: TGTGCCAGCAGCTTCTACAGGAACAATGAAAAACTGTTTTTT; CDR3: CASSFYRNNEKLFF
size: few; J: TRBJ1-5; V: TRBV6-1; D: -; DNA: TGTGCCAGCAGTGAAGCGCGAGGGAATAGCAATCAGCCCCAGCATTTT; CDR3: CASSEARGNSNQPQHF
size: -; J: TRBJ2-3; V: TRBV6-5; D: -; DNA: TGTGCCAGCAGTCCCACTTGGGCGGGCACAGATACGCAGTATTTT; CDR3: CASSPTWAGTDTQYF
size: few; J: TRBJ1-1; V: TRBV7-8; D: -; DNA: TGTGCCAGCAGTTCAAGGGAGGGTCGCACTGAAGCTTTCTTT; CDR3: CASSSREGRTEAFF
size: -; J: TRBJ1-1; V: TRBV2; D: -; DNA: TGTGCCAGCAAGGTTCACGGAGGGATCATGAACACTGAAGCTTTCTTT; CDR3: CASKVHGGIMNTEAFF
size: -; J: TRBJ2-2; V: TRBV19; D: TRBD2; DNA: TGTGCCAGTACCGAAGGACTAGCGGGAGGATCCCTCGACACCGGGGAGCTGTTTTTT; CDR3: CASTEGLAGGSLDTGELFF
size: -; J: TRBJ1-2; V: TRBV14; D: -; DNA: TGTGCCAGCAGCCACGCAGGGACCCTCTCCTATGGCTACACCTTC; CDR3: CASSHAGTLSYGYTF
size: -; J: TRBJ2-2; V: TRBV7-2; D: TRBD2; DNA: TGTGCCAGCAGCCCGGCCAGCGGGAGCGACACCGGGGAGCTGTTTTTT; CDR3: CASSPASGSDTGELFF
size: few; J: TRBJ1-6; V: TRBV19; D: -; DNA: TGTGCCAGTAGCCTGGAGGGAAGGCATTCACCCCTCCACTTT; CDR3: CASSLEGRHSPLHF
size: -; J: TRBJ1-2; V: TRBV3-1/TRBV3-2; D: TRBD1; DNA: TGTGCCAGCAGCCGGGACAGGGGAATTGGCTACACCTTC; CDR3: CASSRDRGIGYTF
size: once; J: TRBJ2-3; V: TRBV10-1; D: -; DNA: TGCGCCAGCAGAGACACCCGGGCAGATACGCAGTATTTT; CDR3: CASRDTRADTQYF
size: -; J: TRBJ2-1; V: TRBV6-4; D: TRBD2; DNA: TGTGCCAGCAGTCCTCTAGCGGGGGACTACAATGAGCAGTTCTTC; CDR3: CASSPLAGDYNEQFF
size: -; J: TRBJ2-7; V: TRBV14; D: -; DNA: TGTGCCAGCAGCCAAGATTCTTGGCGCCGTGGGCAAGGCTACGAGCAGTACTTC; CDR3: CASSQDSWRRGQGYEQYF
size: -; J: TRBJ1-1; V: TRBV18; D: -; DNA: TGTGCCAGCTCACCTCTAAACAAAATGAACACTGAAGCTTTCTTT; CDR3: CASSPLNKMNTEAFF
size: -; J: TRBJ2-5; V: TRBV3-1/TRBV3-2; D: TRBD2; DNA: TGTGCCAGCAGCCAAGACCTGGGACTAGCGGGTCAAGAGACCCAGTACTTC; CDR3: CASSQDLGLAGQETQYF
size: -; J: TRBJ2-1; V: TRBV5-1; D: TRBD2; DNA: TGCGCCAGCAGCTGGGAGCGGGGGGGCCATGATGAGCAGTTCTTC; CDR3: CASSWERGGHDEQFF
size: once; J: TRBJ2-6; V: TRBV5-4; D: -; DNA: TGTGCCAGCAGCTTGGTGGGCTCTGGGGCCAACGTCCTGACTTTC; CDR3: CASSLVGSGANVLTF
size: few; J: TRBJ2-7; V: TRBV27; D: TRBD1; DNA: TGTGCCAGCACCAGAAGACAGGGTTCCTACGAGCAGTACTTC; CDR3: CASTRRQGSYEQYF
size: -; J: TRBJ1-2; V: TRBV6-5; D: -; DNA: TGTGCCAGCAGGACGGGGACGTCACCTAATGGCTACACCTTC; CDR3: CASRTGTSPNGYTF
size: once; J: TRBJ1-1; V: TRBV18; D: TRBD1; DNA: TGTGCCAGCTCAGCAATCAGGGGGGGCTTTTTAGAAGCTTTCTTT; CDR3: CASSAIRGGFLEAFF
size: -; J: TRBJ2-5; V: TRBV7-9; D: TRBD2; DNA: TGTGCCAGCAGCTTAGGACGGGCCCGGGGGGCCCAGTACTTC; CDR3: CASSLGRARGAQYF
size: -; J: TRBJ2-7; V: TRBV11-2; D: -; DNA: TGTGCCAGCAGCCCCCTACTGGGCCTCTCTTACGAGCAGTACTTC; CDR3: CASSPLLGLSYEQYF
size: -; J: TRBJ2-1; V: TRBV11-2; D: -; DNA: TGTGCCAGCAGCTTAGCGGCAGGGCAGAACTACAATGAGCAGTTCTTC; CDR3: CASSLAAGQNYNEQFF
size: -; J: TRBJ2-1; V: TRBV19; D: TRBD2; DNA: TGTGCCAGTAGTATTATTCCCCAACTAGCGGGGGGCCGCTCCTACAATGAGCAGTTCTTC; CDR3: CASSIIPQLAGGRSYNEQFF
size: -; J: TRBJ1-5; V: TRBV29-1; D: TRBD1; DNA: TGCAGCGTGCGGACAGGGGGCGCCGGCAATCAGCCCCAGCATTTT; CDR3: CSVRTGGAGNQPQHF